Listed below are T cell receptor beta chains from one sample, sequenced in a study of identical twins. MiXCR, applied by TCRdb to the 5' RACE reads, yields one record per CDR3 protein. The table has about 470,000 distinct CDR3 sequences, 20% to 25% seen once. These data were likewise used in another study, on T cells expressing NK-cell markers.

The sequencing sample was made of CD4+ T cells sorted from blood. The receptor set was obtained from a young woman in good health. Each CDR3 is given with its conserved first and last residue. D genes are given only for firm matches. Size is omitted from some rows. Given values are once, few, many or a class for expanded clones.

j_gene: TRBJ2-2; d_gene: TRBD2; abundance: -; v_gene: TRBV6-2/TRBV6-3; CDR3nt: TGTGCCAGCAGTTCCCAGCGGGAGTGGACCGGGGAGCTGTTTTTT; CDR3aa: CASSSQREWTGELFF
j_gene: TRBJ1-5; d_gene: TRBD1; abundance: few; v_gene: TRBV20-1; CDR3nt: TGCAGTGCTAGACCCCAAGGGACAGGGGTGCGTCAGCCCCAGCATTTT; CDR3aa: CSARPQGTGVRQPQHF
j_gene: TRBJ2-7; d_gene: -; abundance: -; v_gene: TRBV5-1; CDR3nt: TGCGCCAGCAGCCGCCGGGACCTTTACGAGCAGTACTTC; CDR3aa: CASSRRDLYEQYF
j_gene: TRBJ2-3; d_gene: -; abundance: many; v_gene: TRBV3-1; CDR3nt: TGTGCCAGCAGCCAAGTTGGGACGCAGTATTTT; CDR3aa: CASSQVGTQYF
j_gene: TRBJ2-3; d_gene: TRBD2; abundance: once; v_gene: TRBV4-3; CDR3nt: TGCGCCAGCAGCCTTGGGCAAGCGGGAGGGAGGGGCACAGATACGCAGTATTTT; CDR3aa: CASSLGQAGGRGTDTQYF
j_gene: TRBJ2-7; d_gene: TRBD1; abundance: few; v_gene: TRBV6-2/TRBV6-3; CDR3nt: TGTGCCAGCAGTTACTCCGGGACAGGGGTTGGCGAGCAGTACTTC; CDR3aa: CASSYSGTGVGEQYF
j_gene: TRBJ2-4; d_gene: -; abundance: -; v_gene: TRBV20-1; CDR3nt: TGCAGTGCTAGTGGGGGTCCCTTTCTAGCCAAAAACATTCAGTACTTC; CDR3aa: CSASGGPFLAKNIQYF
j_gene: TRBJ2-5; d_gene: -; abundance: few; v_gene: TRBV5-1; CDR3nt: TGCGCCAGCGGAACCGGCGGGGCCCAAGAGACCCAGTACTTC; CDR3aa: CASGTGGAQETQYF
j_gene: TRBJ2-7; d_gene: TRBD1; abundance: -; v_gene: TRBV7-2; CDR3nt: TGTGCCAGCAGCGCGAACAGGGGTATTAGGTCCTACGAGCAGTACTTC; CDR3aa: CASSANRGIRSYEQYF
j_gene: TRBJ2-5; d_gene: -; abundance: -; v_gene: TRBV27; CDR3nt: TGTGCCAGCAGTTTGAGGCGGTCCCCCGAAGAGACCCAGTACTTC; CDR3aa: CASSLRRSPEETQYF
j_gene: TRBJ2-1; d_gene: -; abundance: many; v_gene: TRBV12-3/TRBV12-4; CDR3nt: TGTGCCAGCAGTGCCCGGGGGCGGTTAGATGAGCAGTTCTTC; CDR3aa: CASSARGRLDEQFF
j_gene: TRBJ2-7; d_gene: -; abundance: -; v_gene: TRBV29-1; CDR3nt: TGCAGCGTCGGGAAGAGCCCCGAGCAGTACTTC; CDR3aa: CSVGKSPEQYF
j_gene: TRBJ1-1; d_gene: TRBD1; abundance: few; v_gene: TRBV6-5; CDR3nt: TGTGCCAGCGAGAGACAGGGATCTGGAGCTTTCTTT; CDR3aa: CASERQGSGAFF
j_gene: TRBJ2-7; d_gene: TRBD1; abundance: few; v_gene: TRBV5-1; CDR3nt: TGCGCCAGCAGCACGGAGACAGGGGCGGACGAGCAGTACTTC; CDR3aa: CASSTETGADEQYF
j_gene: TRBJ1-1; d_gene: -; abundance: few; v_gene: TRBV19; CDR3nt: TGTGCCAGTAGTCGGGGGGATCTCACTGAAGCTTTCTTT; CDR3aa: CASSRGDLTEAFF
j_gene: TRBJ2-7; d_gene: TRBD2; abundance: -; v_gene: TRBV6-1; CDR3nt: TGTGCCAGCAGGCGACCGACTAGCGGGACCTACGAGCAGTACTTC; CDR3aa: CASRRPTSGTYEQYF
j_gene: TRBJ1-6; d_gene: -; abundance: few; v_gene: TRBV7-2; CDR3nt: TGTGCCAGCAGCACTAATTCACCCCTCCACTTT; CDR3aa: CASSTNSPLHF
j_gene: TRBJ1-4; d_gene: -; abundance: -; v_gene: TRBV20-1; CDR3nt: TGCAGTGCTAGACCCACTAATGTGGGAGGGGAAAAACTGTTTTTT; CDR3aa: CSARPTNVGGEKLFF
j_gene: TRBJ2-5; d_gene: TRBD2; abundance: -; v_gene: TRBV20-1; CDR3nt: TGCAGTGCACAGCGGGGGGCCCCAGAGACCCAGTACTTC; CDR3aa: CSAQRGAPETQYF
j_gene: TRBJ1-3; d_gene: -; abundance: -; v_gene: TRBV27; CDR3nt: TGTGCCAGCAGTTTACGTGCCCCTAGCTCTGGAAACACCATATATTTT; CDR3aa: CASSLRAPSSGNTIYF
j_gene: TRBJ2-1; d_gene: -; abundance: -; v_gene: TRBV7-2; CDR3nt: TGTGCCAGCAGCTTATGGGCTCGACAGGTCAATGAGCAGTTCTTC; CDR3aa: CASSLWARQVNEQFF
j_gene: TRBJ2-1; d_gene: TRBD2; abundance: few; v_gene: TRBV20-1; CDR3nt: TGCAGTGCTAGAGCCATTAGCGGGAGGGAGCAGTTCTTC; CDR3aa: CSARAISGREQFF
j_gene: TRBJ2-3; d_gene: TRBD2; abundance: -; v_gene: TRBV5-1; CDR3nt: TGCGCCAGCAGCTTAGGACTAGCGGGGGGGCCAGATACGCAGTATTTT; CDR3aa: CASSLGLAGGPDTQYF
j_gene: TRBJ2-7; d_gene: -; abundance: -; v_gene: TRBV20-1; CDR3nt: TGCAGTGCTATTGACCGGACGGGAACCTACGAGCAGTACTTC; CDR3aa: CSAIDRTGTYEQYF
j_gene: TRBJ2-5; d_gene: TRBD2; abundance: -; v_gene: TRBV5-6; CDR3nt: TGTGCCAGCAGCCTGACCTCCCGGGGGGACCAGTACTTC; CDR3aa: CASSLTSRGDQYF
j_gene: TRBJ2-5; d_gene: TRBD1; abundance: few; v_gene: TRBV2; CDR3nt: TGTGCCAGCAGTGAAGGGTCCTGGGACAGCCCGGATCAAGAGACCCAGTACTTC; CDR3aa: CASSEGSWDSPDQETQYF
j_gene: TRBJ1-1; d_gene: TRBD1; abundance: few; v_gene: TRBV10-3; CDR3nt: TGTGCCATCAGCATACAGGGGGTGGACACTGAAGCTTTCTTT; CDR3aa: CAISIQGVDTEAFF